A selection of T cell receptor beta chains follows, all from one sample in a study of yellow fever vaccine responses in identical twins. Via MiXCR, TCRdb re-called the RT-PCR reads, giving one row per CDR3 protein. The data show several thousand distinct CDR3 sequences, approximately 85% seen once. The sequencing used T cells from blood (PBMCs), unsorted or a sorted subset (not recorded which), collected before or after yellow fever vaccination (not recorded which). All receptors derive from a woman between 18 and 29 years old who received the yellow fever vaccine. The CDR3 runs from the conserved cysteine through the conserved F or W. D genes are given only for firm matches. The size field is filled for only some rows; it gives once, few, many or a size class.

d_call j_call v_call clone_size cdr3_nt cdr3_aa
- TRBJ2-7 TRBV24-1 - TGTGCCACCAGTGATTTGCACGAGCAGTACTTC CATSDLHEQYF
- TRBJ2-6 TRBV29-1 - TGCAGCGTCTACTCTGGGGCCAACGTCCTGACTTTC CSVYSGANVLTF
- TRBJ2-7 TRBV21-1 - TGTGCCAGCAGCCTTACTCTGGGAAGGGAGCAGTACTTC CASSLTLGREQYF
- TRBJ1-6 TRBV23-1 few TGCGCCAGCAGTCAAAGGGGAATAAACTCACCCCTCCACTTT CASSQRGINSPLHF
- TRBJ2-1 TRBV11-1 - TGTGCCAGCAGCTTAGATTTTCACGGCTCCTACAATGAGCAGTTCTTC CASSLDFHGSYNEQFF
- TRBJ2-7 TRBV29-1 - TGCAGCGTCGCGGGTTCTTACGAGCAGTACTTC CSVAGSYEQYF
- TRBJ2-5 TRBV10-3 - TGTGCCACCAACCGGGACTCCTCCTCCCCGGAGCAAGAGACCCAGTACTTC CATNRDSSSPEQETQYF
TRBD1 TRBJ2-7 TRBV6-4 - TGTGCCAGCAGTGACCTCCGGGGACAGGCCTACGAGCAGTACTTC CASSDLRGQAYEQYF
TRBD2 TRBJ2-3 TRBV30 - TGTGCCTTAGAGGGACTAGCGGGTAGTAATACGCAGTATTTT CALEGLAGSNTQYF
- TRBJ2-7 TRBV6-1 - TGTGCCAGCAGTCCCTCTCTCGGGTACGAGCAGTACTTC CASSPSLGYEQYF
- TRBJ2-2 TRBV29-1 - TGCAGCGTTGTGGGGGCGAACACCGGGGAGCTGTTTTTT CSVVGANTGELFF
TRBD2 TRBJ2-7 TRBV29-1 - TGCAGCGTTGGTGATAGCGGGAGGGCAGGCGAGCAGTACTTC CSVGDSGRAGEQYF
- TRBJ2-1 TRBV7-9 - TGTGCCAGCAGCGCTTTTAACGACAGGCGTGAGCAGTTCTTC CASSAFNDRREQFF
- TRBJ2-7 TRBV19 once TGTGCCAGTAGTAATTTGGGTAGGGACGAGCAGTACTTC CASSNLGRDEQYF
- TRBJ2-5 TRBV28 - TGTGCCAGCAGCAAGCTAGAGACCCAGTACTTC CASSKLETQYF